The 5 T cell receptor beta chains presented below share a single source sample, sequenced in a study of PD-1 blockade in classical Hodgkin lymphoma. Each patient experienced a relapse that followed autologous stem cell transplantation, and brentuximab vedotin exposure varied. The method was immunoSEQ multiplex PCR; TCRdb's version includes in-frame clones alone and lacks a portion of them. The sample contains roughly 7,500 clones, around 80% of which appear only once. The specimen was peripheral blood mononuclear cells (PBMCs), collected at baseline. Every receptor here comes from a human donor with classical Hodgkin lymphoma.

The chain combines TRBV5-1 with TRBJ2-1; D unresolved. V lost 1 base and J 5 bases, leaving 1 base between the germline ends. The V gene's germline CDR1 is SGHRS and CDR2 YFSETQ. The CDR3 length is 11 residues. The CDR3 coding sequence is TGCGCCAGCAGCTTGAACAATGAGCAGTTCTTC. Amino acids: CASSLNNEQFF.

The chain links TRBV5-6 to TRBJ1-2; D remains ambiguous. Germline CDR1 SGHDT, CDR2 YYEEEE. Between the trimmed V and J ends, which lost 1 base and 8 bases, there was a span of 6 bases. The CDR3 runs to 11 residues. The CDR3 bases are TGTGCCAGCAGCTTGAGGTGGGGCTACACCTTC. As protein: CASSLRWGYTF. The whole variable domain, filled in from reference TRBV5-6 and TRBJ1-2, reads DAGVTQSPTHLIKTRGQQVTLRCSPKSGHDTVSWYQQALGQGPQFIFQYYEEEERQRGNFPDRFSGHQFPNYSSELNVNALLLGDSALYLCASSLRWGYTFGSGTRLTVV.

The CDR3 coding sequence is TGTGCCAGCAGCTTGTTCGCAGCTTACTACAATGAGCAGTTCTTC. Translating it yields CASSLFAAYYNEQFF. The V call is TRBV5-6, the J call TRBJ2-1; D is ambiguous. The CDR3 runs to 15 residues. CDR1 is SGHDT, CDR2 YYEEEE, per germline. With 1 base removed from V and 3 bases from J, the gap between germline ends came to 11 bases. The entire variable domain, with the rest obtained from reference TRBV5-6 and TRBJ2-1, is as follows: DAGVTQSPTHLIKTRGQQVTLRCSPKSGHDTVSWYQQALGQGPQFIFQYYEEEERQRGNFPDRFSGHQFPNYSSELNVNALLLGDSALYLCASSLFAAYYNEQFFGPGTRLTVL.

This chain connects TRBV27 to TRBJ2-5; 11 bases agree with TRBD2. The CDR3 runs to 18 residues. CDR1 is MNHEY and CDR2 is SMNVEV in the germline V gene (reference sequence). The junction had 12 bases not matched to a gene; V was cut back by 5 bases and J by 1 base. CDR3 nucleotide sequence: TGTGCCAGCAGTATCCGGGTAGCGGGAGGGCCAACCCAAGAGACCCAGTACTTC. Translated, it gives CASSIRVAGGPTQETQYF.

The gene calls are TRBV6-1 and TRBJ2-1, with D maybe TRBD2 (5 bases). Germline V gives CDR1 MNHNS, CDR2 SASEGT. This CDR3 has 16 residues. V lost 4 bases, J lost 0 bases, and 13 bases lay in between. As DNA, the CDR3 is TGTGCCAGCAGTGGTCCCGGACTTCACTCCTACAATGAGCAGTTCTTC. As protein: CASSGPGLHSYNEQFF.